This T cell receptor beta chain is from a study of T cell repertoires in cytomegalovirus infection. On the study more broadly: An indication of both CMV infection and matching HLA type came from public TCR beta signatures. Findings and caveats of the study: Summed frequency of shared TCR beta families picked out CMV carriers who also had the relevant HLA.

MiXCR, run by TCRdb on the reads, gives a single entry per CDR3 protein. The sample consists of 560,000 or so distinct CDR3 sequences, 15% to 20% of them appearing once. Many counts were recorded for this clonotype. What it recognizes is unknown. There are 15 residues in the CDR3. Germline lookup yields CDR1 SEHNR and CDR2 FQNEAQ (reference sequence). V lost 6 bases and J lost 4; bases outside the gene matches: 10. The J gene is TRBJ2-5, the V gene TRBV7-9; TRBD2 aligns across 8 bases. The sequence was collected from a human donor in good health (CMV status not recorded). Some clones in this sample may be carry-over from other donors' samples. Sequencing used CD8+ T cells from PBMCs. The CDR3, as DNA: TGTGCCAGCAGTTCCATTGCGGGGGGAGCAGAGACCCAGTACTTC. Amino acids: CASSSIAGGAETQYF.